This T cell receptor (beta chain) appears in the sequencing data of a study of T cell responses to AZD1222 COVID-19 vaccine. Clones were read by immunoSEQ multiplex PCR, and TCRdb kept only the in-frame ones, dropping some. The profile shows 95,000 to 150,000 clones, roughly 82% of them singletons. The study, taken as a whole, reports: Increased Spike-specific TCR breadth and depth were observed after two AZD1222 doses. Clonal diversity was possibly underestimated, and white British individuals and females predominated among donors. Scientists sampled the repertoires only once the peak T cell response had passed.

The analysis combined second doses at about 4 or about 12 weeks. Deletions cut 4 bases from V and 11 bases from J, with 17 bases between. CDR1 and CDR2 (germline): KGHDR, SFDVKD. The CDR3 is made up of 14 amino acids. Concerning this clone: Its antigen is as yet unknown.

This receptor was identified in an adult who received the AZD1222 COVID-19 vaccine. The sample here was peripheral blood, taken 28 days after the second AZD1222 dose. The chain uses TRBV24-1 and TRBJ1-5; possible D gene TRBD1, 5 bases. CDR3 loop: CATSEGAGRSAQHF. Here the CDR3 DNA reads TGTGCCACCAGTGAAGGGGCTGGAAGATCAGCCCAGCATTTT.